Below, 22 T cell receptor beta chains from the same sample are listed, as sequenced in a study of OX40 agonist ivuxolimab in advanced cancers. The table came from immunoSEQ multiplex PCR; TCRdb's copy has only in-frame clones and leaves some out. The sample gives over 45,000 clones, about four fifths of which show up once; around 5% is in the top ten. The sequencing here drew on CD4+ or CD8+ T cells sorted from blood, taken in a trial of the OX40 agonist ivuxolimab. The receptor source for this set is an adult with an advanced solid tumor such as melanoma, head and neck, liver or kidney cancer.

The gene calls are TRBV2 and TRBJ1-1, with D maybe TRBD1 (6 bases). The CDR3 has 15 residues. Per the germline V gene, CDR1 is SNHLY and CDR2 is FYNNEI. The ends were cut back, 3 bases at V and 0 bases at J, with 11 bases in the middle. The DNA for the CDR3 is TGTGCCAGCAGTGACCAGTACAGGGTGAACACTGAAGCTTTCTTT. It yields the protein CASSDQYRVNTEAFF.

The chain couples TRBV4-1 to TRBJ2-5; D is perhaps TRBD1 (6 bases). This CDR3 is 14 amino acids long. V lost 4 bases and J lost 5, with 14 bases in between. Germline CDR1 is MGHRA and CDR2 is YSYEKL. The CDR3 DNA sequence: TGCGCCAGCAGCCCCCGGGACAAGGCTGAGACCCAGTACTTC. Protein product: CASSPRDKAETQYF.

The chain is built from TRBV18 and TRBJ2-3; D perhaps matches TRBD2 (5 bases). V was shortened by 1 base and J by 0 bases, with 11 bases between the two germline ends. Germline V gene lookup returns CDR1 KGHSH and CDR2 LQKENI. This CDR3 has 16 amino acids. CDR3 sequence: CASSPLGGRSTDTQYF. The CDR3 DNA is TGTGCCAGCTCACCACTTGGCGGGCGGAGCACAGATACGCAGTATTTT. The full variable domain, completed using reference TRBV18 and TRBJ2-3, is NAGVMQNPRHLVRRRGQEARLRCSPMKGHSHVYWYRQLPEEGLKFMVYLQKENIIDESGMPKERFSAEFPKEGPSILRIQQVVRGDSAAYFCASSPLGGRSTDTQYFGPGTRLTVL.

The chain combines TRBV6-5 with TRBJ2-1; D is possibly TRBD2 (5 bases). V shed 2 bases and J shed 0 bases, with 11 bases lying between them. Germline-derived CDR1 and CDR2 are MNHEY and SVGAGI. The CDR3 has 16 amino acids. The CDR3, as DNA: TGTGCCAGCAGTTACCGGGGAGATCTCTCCTACAATGAGCAGTTCTTC. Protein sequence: CASSYRGDLSYNEQFF.

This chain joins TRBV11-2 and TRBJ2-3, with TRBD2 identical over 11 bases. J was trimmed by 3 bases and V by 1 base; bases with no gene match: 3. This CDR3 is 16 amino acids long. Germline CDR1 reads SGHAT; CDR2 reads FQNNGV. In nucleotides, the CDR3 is TGTGCCAGCAGCTTAGTGGCTAGCGGGGGGACAGATACGCAGTATTTT. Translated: CASSLVASGGTDTQYF.

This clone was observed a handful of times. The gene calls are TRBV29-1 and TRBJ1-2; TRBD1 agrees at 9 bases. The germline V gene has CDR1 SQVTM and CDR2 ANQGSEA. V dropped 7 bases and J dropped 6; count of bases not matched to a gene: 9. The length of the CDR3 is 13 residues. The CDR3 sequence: CSAPGQGVHGYTF. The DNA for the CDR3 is TGCAGCGCCCCGGGACAGGGTGTCCATGGCTACACCTTC.

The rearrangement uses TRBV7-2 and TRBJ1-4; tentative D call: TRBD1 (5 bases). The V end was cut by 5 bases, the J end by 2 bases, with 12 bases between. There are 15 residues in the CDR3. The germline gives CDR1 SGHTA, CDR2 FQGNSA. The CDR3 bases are TGTGCCAGCAGCCCCCAGACAGCGACTAATGAAAAACTGTTTTTT. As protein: CASSPQTATNEKLFF.

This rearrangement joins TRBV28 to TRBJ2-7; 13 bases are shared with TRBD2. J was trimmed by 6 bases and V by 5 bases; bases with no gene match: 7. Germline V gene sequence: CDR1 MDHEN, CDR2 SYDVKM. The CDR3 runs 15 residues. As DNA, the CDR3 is TGTGCCAGCAGTGAACTAGCGGGAGGGCGGCGCGAGCAGTACTTC. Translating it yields CASSELAGGRREQYF.

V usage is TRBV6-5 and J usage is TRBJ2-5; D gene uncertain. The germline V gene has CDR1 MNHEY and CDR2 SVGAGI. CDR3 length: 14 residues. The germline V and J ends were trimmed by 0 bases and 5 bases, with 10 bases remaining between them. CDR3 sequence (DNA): TGTGCCAGCAGTTACTCGATTAATCGGGAGACCCAGTACTTC. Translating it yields CASSYSINRETQYF.

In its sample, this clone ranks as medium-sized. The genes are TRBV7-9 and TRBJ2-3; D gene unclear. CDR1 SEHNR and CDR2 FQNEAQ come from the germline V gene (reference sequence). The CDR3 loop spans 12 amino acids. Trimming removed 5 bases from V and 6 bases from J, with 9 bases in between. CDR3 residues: CASSRGLDTQYF. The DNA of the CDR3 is TGTGCCAGCAGCCGCGGATTGGATACGCAGTATTTT.

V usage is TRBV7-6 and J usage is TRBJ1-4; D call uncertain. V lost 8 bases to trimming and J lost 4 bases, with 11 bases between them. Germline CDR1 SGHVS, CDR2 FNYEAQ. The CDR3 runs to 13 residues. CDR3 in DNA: TGTGCCAGCTCGGGTACCGGTAATGAAAAACTGTTTTTT. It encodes CASSGTGNEKLFF.

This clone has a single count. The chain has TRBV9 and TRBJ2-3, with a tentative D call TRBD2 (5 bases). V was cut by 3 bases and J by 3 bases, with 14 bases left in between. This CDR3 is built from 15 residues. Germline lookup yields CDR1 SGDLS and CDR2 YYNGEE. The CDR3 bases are TGTGCCAGCAGCGAGGTGGGAAGCGGTACAGATACGCAGTATTTT. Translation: CASSEVGSGTDTQYF.

CDR3 DNA sequence: TGTGCCAGTAGTACTCCCGGCAGGGTTGATTCACCCCTCCACTTT. Amino acid sequence: CASSTPGRVDSPLHF. V is TRBV19 and J is TRBJ1-6; TRBD1 might be the D (5 bases). V dropped 4 bases and J dropped 8 bases, with 15 bases sitting between them. The CDR3 covers 15 residues. Looked up from germline, CDR1 is LNHDA and CDR2 is SQIVND (reference sequence).

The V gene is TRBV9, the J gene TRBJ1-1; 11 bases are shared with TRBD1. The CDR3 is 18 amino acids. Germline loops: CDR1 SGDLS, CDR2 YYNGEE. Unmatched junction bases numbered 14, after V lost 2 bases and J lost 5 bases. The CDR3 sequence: CASSVDVLGQGAITEAFF. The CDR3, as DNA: TGTGCCAGCAGCGTCGACGTCCTAGGACAGGGGGCGATAACTGAAGCTTTCTTT. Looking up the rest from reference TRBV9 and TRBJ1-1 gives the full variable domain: DSGVTQTPKHLITATGQRVTLRCSPRSGDLSVYWYQQSLDQGLQFLIQYYNGEERAKGNILERFSAQQFPDLHSELNLSSLELGDSALYFCASSVDVLGQGAITEAFFGQGTRLTVV.

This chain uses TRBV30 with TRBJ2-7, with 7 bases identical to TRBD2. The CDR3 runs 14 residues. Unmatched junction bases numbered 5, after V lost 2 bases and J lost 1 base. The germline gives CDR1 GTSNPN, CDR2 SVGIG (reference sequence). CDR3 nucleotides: TGTGCCTGGAGTAGCGGGGTTGGGTCCTACGAGCAGTACTTC. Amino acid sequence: CAWSSGVGSYEQYF.

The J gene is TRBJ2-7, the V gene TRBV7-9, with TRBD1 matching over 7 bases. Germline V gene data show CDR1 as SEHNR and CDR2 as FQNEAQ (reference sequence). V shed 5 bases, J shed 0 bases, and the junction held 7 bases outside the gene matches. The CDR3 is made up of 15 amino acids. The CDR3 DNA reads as TGTGCCAGCAGCAACAGGGGAAAGGGCTCCTACGAGCAGTACTTC. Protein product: CASSNRGKGSYEQYF.

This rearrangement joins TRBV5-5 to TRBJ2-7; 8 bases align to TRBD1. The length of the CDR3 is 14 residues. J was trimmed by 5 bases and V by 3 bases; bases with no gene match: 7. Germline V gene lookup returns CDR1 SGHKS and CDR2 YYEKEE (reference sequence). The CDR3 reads CASSSRQGTDEQYF. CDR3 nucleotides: TGTGCCAGCAGCTCACGACAGGGGACGGACGAGCAGTACTTC.

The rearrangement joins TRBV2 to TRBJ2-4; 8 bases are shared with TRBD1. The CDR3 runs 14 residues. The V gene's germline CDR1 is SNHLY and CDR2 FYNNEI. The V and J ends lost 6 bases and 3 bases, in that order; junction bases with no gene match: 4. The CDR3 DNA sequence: TGTGCCAGCAGCAAGACAGGGGTCAAAAACATTCAGTACTTC. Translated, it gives CASSKTGVKNIQYF.

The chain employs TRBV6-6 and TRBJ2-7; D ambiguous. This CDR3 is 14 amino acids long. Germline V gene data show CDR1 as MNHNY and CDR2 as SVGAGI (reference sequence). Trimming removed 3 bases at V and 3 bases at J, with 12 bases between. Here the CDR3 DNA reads TGTGCCAGCAGTTATTATGGCCTAAGCTACGAGCAGTACTTC. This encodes CASSYYGLSYEQYF.

CDR3 amino acids: CASSLGREADTQYF. CDR3 DNA sequence: TGTGCCAGCAGCTTGGGCAGGGAGGCAGATACGCAGTATTTT. The V and J genes are TRBV7-2 and TRBJ2-3; D might be TRBD2 (6 bases). The V end was cut by 3 bases, the J end by 4 bases, with 11 bases between. The CDR3 sequence is 14 residues long. Germline-derived CDR1 and CDR2 are SGHTA and FQGNSA.

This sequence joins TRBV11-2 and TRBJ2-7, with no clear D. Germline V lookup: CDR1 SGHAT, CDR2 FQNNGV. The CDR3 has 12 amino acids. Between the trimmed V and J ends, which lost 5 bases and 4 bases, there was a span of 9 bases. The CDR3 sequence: CASSQTLYEQYF. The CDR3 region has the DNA TGTGCCAGCAGCCAGACCTTATACGAGCAGTACTTC. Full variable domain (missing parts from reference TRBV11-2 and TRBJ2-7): EAGVAQSPRYKIIEKRQSVAFWCNPISGHATLYWYQQILGQGPKLLIQFQNNGVVDDSQLPKDRFSAERLKGVDSTLKIQPAKLEDSAVYLCASSQTLYEQYFGPGTRLTVT.

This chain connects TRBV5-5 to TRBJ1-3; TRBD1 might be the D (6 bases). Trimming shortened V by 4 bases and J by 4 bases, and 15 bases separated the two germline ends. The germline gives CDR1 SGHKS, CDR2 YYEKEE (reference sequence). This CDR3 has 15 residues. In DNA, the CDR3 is TGTGCCAGCAGCCGAGCAAGAGACAGGGGAAACACCATATATTTT. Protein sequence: CASSRARDRGNTIYF. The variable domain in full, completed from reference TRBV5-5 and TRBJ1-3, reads DAGVTQSPTHLIKTRGQQVTLRCSPISGHKSVSWYQQVLGQGPQFIFQYYEKEERGRGNFPDRFSARQFPNYSSELNVNALLLGDSALYLCASSRARDRGNTIYFGEGSWLTVV.